This T cell receptor beta chain was found in a study of CXCR3-negative and CXCR3-positive naive CD8 T cells. As for the study in general: Roughly 1.5 +/- 0.3 million TRB reads came from each library, giving 110 million to 150 million in total. Study-wide findings and caveats: It was found that naive subsets had comparable surface CD5, and TCR strength was inferred from TRB CDR3 properties. Whereas both naive subsets had comparably high diversity, memory CD8+ cells had much lower diversity. Naive CXCR3-positive and CXCR3-negative cells shared similar TRBV-TRBJ usage, unlike memory cells.

Germline CDR1 and CDR2: SQVTM and ANQGSEA. The CDR3 loop spans 16 amino acids. TRB cDNA was prepared as libraries by UMI-labeled 5' RACE. TCRdb reprocessed the 5' RACE reads, keeping one entry per CDR3 protein, no DNA. In total, the table holds about 39,000 distinct CDR3 sequences. A note on this clonotype: What it binds is not known.

The clonotype originates from a human donor in good health. Some clones in this sample may be carry-over from other donors' samples. The sequenced material came from memory CD8+ T cells from blood. The rearrangement links TRBV29-1 to TRBJ2-3; TCRdb's D call of TRBD2 is untestable without DNA. CDR3 loop: CSVVGTIGYSTDTQYF.